This T cell receptor beta chain comes out of a study of blood T cell repertoires in COVID-19. As for the study in general: The United States, Italy and Spain provided the acute and convalescent COVID-19 samples. Sample material is recorded as cDNA or gDNA derived from T cells, B-cell-depleted T cells, or PBMCs.

This clone was recorded a few times. In the source study's methods: Cell counts per sample came from amplifying reference gene primers. Assay: immunoSEQ multiplex PCR; the TCRdb copy retains only in-frame clones and omits some. Clonal size and the V and J genes are those of that table, whereas D and trimming came from the DNA. The data hold approximately 280,000 clones, with approximately 86% observed a single time. The CDR3 is made up of 19 amino acids. Germline values: CDR1 MNHNS, CDR2 SASEGT. The V end lost 1 base, the J end lost 9 bases, and 28 bases lay between the germline ends. Sequences were obtained from peripheral blood. This sequence was found in a woman aged 25 to 45 who had recovered from COVID-19. J is TRBJ2-1 and V is TRBV6-1, with D maybe TRBD2 (5 bases). The DNA of the CDR3 is TGTGCCAGCAGTGAAGGGTTTTGGATACGACTAAGGTCCGGCGGTGAGCAGTTCTTC. Protein product: CASSEGFWIRLRSGGEQFF.